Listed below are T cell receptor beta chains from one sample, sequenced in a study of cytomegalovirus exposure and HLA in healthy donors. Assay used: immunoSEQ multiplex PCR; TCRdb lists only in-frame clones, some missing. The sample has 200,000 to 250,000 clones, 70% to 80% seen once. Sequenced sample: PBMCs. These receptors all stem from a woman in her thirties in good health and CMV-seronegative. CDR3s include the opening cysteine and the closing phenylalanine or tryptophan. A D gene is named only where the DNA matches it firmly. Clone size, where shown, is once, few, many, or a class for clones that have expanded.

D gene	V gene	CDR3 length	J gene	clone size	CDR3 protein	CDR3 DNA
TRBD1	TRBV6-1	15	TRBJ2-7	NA	CASSGSGQGFHEQYF	TGTGCCAGCAGCGGCTCGGGACAGGGCTTCCACGAGCAGTACTTC
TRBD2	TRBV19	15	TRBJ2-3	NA	CASSRAGGGTDTQYF	TGTGCCAGTAGTAGGGCGGGGGGTGGCACAGATACGCAGTATTTT
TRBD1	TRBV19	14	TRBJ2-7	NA	CASSDPGQGVEQYF	TGTGCCAGTAGCGACCCGGGACAGGGTGTTGAGCAGTACTTC
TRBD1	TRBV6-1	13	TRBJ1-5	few	CASRRDRNQPQHF	TGTGCCAGCAGACGGGACAGAAATCAGCCCCAGCATTTT
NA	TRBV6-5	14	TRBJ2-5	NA	CASRNQGPVETQYF	TGTGCCAGCAGAAATCAGGGGCCGGTCGAGACCCAGTACTTC
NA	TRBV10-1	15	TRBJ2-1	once	CASSRQGPGVNEQFF	TGCGCCAGCAGTCGGCAGGGACCAGGGGTCAATGAGCAGTTCTTC
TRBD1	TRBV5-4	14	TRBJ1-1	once	CASSWDRANTEAFF	TGTGCCAGCAGTTGGGACAGAGCTAACACTGAAGCTTTCTTT
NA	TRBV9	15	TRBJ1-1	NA	CASSVAEASVTEAFF	TGTGCCAGCAGCGTAGCTGAAGCTTCGGTCACTGAAGCTTTCTTT
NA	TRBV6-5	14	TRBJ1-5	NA	CASSSGSPRQPQHF	TGTGCCAGCAGCTCCGGCAGCCCTAGGCAGCCCCAGCATTTT
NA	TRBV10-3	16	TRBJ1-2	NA	CAISNLGAVDSVGYTF	TGTGCCATCAGTAACCTTGGGGCGGTGGACAGTGTTGGCTACACCTTC
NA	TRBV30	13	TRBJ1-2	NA	CAWSEQGYLGYTF	TGTGCCTGGAGTGAACAGGGCTATCTCGGCTACACCTTC
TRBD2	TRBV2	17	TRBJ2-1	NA	CVSSEATSGGALNEQFF	TGTGTCAGCAGTGAGGCGACTAGCGGGGGTGCTCTCAATGAGCAGTTCTTC
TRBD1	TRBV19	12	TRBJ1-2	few	CATSTGHYGYTF	TGTGCCACCTCGACAGGGCACTATGGCTACACCTTC
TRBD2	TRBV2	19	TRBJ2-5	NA	CASSDSGGSGTLPRETQYF	TGTGCCAGCAGTGACTCGGGAGGTTCGGGGACCTTACCCCGAGAGACCCAGTACTTC
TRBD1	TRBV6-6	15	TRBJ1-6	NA	CASSSRGQGYSPLHF	TGTGCCAGCAGCTCCCGGGGACAGGGGTATTCACCCCTCCACTTT
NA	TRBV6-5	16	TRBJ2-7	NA	CASSYLPGDTLGEQYF	TGTGCCAGCAGTTATTTGCCAGGGGACACGTTAGGGGAGCAGTACTTC
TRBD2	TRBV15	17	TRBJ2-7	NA	CATSRELAGGNSYEQYF	TGTGCCACCAGCAGAGAGCTAGCGGGGGGGAACTCCTACGAGCAGTACTTC
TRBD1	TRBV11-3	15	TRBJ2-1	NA	CASSLGQGAYNEQFF	TGTGCCAGCAGCCTAGGACAGGGGGCTTACAATGAGCAGTTCTTC
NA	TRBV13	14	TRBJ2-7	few	CASSSRGNPYEQYF	TGTGCCAGCAGCTCCCGGGGGAACCCCTACGAGCAGTACTTC
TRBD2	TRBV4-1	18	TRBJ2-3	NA	CASSQGPYSGGAVDTQYF	TGCGCCAGCAGCCAAGGTCCCTATAGCGGGGGGGCGGTAGATACGCAGTATTTT
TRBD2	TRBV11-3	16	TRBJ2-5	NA	CASSTGLAGGKETQYF	TGTGCCAGCAGCACCGGACTAGCGGGAGGTAAAGAGACCCAGTACTTC
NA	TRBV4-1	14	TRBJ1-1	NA	CASSQHGGGTEAFF	TGCGCCAGCAGCCAACACGGGGGTGGGACTGAAGCTTTCTTT
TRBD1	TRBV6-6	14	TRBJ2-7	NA	CASNLRDRFSRQYF	TGTGCCAGCAACCTCCGGGACAGGTTTAGTCGGCAGTACTTC
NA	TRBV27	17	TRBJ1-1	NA	CASSPYRTLQGNTEAFF	TGTGCCAGCAGCCCATATAGGACCCTACAGGGGAACACTGAAGCTTTCTTT
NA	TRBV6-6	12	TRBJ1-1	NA	CASSSPDTEAFF	TGTGCCAGCAGTTCCCCGGACACTGAAGCTTTCTTT
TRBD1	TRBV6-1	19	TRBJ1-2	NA	CASSDWTSYEGALDYGYTF	TGTGCCAGCAGTGACTGGACGTCATACGAGGGGGCACTGGACTATGGCTACACCTTC
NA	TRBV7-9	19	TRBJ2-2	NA	CASTPYRGGLITNTGELFF	TGTGCCAGCACTCCTTACAGGGGGGGACTCATAACGAACACCGGGGAGCTGTTTTTT
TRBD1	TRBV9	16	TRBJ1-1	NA	CASSHRGTGGTNEAFF	TGTGCCAGCAGCCACCGAGGGACAGGGGGAACAAATGAAGCTTTCTTT